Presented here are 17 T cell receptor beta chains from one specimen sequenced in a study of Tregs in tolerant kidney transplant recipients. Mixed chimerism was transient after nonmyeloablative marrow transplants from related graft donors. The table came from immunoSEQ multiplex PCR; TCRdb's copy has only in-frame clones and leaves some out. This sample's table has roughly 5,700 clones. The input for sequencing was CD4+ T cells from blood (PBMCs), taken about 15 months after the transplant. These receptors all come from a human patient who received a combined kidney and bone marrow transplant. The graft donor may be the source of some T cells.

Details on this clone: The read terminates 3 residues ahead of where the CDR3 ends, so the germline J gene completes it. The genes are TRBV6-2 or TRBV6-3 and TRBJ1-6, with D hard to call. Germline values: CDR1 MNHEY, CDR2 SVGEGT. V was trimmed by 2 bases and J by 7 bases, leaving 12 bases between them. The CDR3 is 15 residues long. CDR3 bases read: TGTGCCAGCAGTTACCTAGCAACATGGAATTCACCC. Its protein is CASSYLATWNSP. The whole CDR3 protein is CASSYLATWNSPLHF.

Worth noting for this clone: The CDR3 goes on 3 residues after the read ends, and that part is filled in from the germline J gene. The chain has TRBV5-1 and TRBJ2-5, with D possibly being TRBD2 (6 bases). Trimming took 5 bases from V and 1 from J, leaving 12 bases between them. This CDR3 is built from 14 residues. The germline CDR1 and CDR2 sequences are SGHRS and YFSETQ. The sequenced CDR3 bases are TGCGCCAGCAGAAGACCGGGACTCCAAGAGACC. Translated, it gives CASRRPGLQET. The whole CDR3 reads CASRRPGLQETQYF.

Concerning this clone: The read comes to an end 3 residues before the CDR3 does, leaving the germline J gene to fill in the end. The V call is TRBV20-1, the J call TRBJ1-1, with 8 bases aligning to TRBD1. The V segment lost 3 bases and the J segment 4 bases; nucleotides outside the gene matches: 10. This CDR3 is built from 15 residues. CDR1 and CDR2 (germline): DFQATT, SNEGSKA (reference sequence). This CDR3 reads CSARFIGQGGTEAFF. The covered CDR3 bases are TGCAGTGCTAGGTTCATAGGACAGGGAGGCACTGAA.

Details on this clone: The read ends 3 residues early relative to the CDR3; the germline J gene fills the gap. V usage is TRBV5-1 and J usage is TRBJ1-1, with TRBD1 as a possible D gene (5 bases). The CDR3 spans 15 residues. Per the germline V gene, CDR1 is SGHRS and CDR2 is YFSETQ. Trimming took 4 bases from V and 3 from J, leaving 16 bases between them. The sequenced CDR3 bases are TGCGCCAGCAGCCTCACTCAGGGAGGTTACACTGAA. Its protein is CASSLTQGGYTE. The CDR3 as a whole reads CASSLTQGGYTEAFF.

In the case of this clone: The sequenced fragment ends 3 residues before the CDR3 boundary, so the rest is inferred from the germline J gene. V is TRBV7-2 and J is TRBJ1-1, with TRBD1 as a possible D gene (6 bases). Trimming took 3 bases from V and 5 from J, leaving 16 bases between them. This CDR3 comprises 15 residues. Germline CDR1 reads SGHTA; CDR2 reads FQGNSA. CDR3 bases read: TGTGCCAGCAGCTTGGGGGGGGGCCCCATAACTGAA. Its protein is CASSLGGGPITE. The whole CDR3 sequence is CASSLGGGPITEAFF.

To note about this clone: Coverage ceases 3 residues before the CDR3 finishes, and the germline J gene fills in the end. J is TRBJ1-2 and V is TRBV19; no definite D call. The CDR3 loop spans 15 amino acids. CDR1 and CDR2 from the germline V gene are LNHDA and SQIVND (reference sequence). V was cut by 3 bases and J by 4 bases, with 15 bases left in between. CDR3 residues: CASSISQNVSYGYTF. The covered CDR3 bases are TGTGCCAGTAGTATCTCGCAGAACGTCAGCTATGGC.

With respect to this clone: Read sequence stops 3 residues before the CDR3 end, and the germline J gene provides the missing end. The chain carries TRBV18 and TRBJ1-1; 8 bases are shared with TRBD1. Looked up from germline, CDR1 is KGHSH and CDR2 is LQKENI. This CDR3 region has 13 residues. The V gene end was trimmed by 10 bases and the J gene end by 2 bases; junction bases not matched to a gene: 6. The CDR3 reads CANRQGLNTEAFF. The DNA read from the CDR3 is TGTGCCAACCGACAGGGGTTAAACACTGAA.

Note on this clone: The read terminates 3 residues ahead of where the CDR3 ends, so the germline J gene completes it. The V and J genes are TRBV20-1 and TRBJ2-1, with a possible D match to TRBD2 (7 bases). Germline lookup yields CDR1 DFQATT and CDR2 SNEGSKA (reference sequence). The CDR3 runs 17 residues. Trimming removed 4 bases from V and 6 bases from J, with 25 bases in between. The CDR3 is CSATSGAEIAGANEQFF. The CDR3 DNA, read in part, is TGCAGTGCTACTTCAGGGGCCGAAATAGCGGGCGCCAATGAG.

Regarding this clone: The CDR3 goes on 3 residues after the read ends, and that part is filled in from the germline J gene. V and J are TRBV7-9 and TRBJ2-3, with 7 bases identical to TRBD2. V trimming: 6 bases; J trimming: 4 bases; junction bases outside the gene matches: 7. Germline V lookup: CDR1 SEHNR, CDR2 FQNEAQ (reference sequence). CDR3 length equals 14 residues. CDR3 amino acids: CASSPTSSSDTQYF. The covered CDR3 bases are TGTGCCAGCAGTCCGACTAGCAGTTCAGATACG.

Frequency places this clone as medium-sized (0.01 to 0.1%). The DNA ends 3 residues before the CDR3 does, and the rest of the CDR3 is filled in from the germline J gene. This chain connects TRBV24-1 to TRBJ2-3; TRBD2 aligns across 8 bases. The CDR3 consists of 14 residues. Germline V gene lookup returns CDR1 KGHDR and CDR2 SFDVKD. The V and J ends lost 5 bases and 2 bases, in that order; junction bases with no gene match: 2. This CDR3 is CATSGRGDTDTQYF. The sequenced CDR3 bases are TGTGCCACCAGTGGGCGGGGGGACACAGATACG.

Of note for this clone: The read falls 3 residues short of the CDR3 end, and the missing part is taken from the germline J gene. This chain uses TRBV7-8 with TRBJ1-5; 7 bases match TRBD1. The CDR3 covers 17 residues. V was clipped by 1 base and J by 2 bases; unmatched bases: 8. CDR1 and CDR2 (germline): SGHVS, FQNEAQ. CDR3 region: CASSLGDRASGNQPQHF. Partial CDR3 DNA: TGTGCCAGCAGCTTAGGCGACAGGGCTTCTGGCAATCAGCCC. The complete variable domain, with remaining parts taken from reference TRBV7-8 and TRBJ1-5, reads GAGVSQSPRYKVAKRGQDVALRCDPISGHVSLFWYQQALGQGPEFLTYFQNEAQLDKSGLPSDRFFAERPEGSVSTLKIQRTQQEDSAVYLCASSLGDRASGNQPQHFGDGTRLSIL.

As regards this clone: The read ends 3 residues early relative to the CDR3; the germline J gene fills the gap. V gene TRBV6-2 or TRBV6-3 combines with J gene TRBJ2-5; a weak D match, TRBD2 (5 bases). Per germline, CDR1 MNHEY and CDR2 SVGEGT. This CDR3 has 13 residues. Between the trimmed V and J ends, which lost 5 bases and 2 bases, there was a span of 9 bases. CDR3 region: CASSPTRQETQYF. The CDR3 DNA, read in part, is TGTGCCAGCAGTCCCACTAGGCAAGAGACC.

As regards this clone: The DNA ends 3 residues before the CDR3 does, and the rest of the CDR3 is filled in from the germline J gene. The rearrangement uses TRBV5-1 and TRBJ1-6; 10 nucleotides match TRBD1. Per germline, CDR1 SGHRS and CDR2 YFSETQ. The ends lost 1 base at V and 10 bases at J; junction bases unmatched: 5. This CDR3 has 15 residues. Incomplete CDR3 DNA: TGCGCCAGCAGCTTGCGTGGGACAGGGGACTCACCC. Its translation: CASSLRGTGDSP. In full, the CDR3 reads CASSLRGTGDSPLHF. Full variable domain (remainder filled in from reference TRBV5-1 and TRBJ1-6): KAGVTQTPRYLIKTRGQQVTLSCSPISGHRSVSWYQQTPGQGLQFLFEYFSETQRNKGNFPGRFSGRQFSNSRSEMNVSTLELGDSALYLCASSLRGTGDSPLHFGNGTRLTVT.

CDR3 sequence reads: CASSPAAFSYNEQFF. The part of the CDR3 DNA that was read is TGTGCCAGTAGCCCGGCGGCCTTCTCCTACAATGAG. The V gene is TRBV19, the J gene TRBJ2-1, with unresolved D. The read terminates 3 residues before the CDR3 end, so the remaining end is supplied by the germline J gene. Trimming shortened V by 6 bases and J by 0 bases, and 12 bases separated the two germline ends. The CDR3 loop spans 15 amino acids. Germline V CDR1 and CDR2: LNHDA, SQIVND (reference sequence).

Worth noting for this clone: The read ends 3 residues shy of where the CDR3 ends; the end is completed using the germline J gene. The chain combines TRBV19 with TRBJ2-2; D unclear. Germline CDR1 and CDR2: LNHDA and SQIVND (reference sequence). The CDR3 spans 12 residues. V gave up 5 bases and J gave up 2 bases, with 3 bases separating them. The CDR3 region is CASSLNTGELFF. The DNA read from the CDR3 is TGTGCCAGTAGTCTTAACACCGGGGAG.

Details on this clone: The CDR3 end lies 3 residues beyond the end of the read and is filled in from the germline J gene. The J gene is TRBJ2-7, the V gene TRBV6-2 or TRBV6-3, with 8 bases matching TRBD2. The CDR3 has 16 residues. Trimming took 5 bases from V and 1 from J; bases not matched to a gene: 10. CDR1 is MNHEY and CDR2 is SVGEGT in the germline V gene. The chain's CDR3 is CASSRPPGLVSYEQYF. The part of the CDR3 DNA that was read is TGTGCCAGCAGTCGACCCCCGGGACTAGTGTCCTACGAG.

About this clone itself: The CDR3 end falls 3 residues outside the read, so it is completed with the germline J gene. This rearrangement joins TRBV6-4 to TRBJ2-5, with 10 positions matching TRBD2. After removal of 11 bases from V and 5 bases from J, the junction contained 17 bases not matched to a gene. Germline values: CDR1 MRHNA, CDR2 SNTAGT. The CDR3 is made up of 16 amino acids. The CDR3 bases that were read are TGTGCCCTTTACCCTCGGCTAGCGGGAGCAGGGGAGACC. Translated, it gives CALYPRLAGAGET. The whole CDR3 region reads CALYPRLAGAGETQYF.